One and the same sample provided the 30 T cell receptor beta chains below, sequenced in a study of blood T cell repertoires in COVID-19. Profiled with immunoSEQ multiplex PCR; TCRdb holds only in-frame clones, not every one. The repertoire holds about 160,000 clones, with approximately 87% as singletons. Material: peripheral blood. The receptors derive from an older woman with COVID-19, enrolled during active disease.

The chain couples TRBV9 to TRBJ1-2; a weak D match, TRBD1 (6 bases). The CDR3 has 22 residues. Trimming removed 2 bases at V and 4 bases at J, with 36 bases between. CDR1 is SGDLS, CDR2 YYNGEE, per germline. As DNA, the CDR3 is TGTGCCAGCAGCGTTGGGGGCCAAGGAACATGGGACACAGATAAGATTCGCTATGGCTACACCTTC. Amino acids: CASSVGGQGTWDTDKIRYGYTF.

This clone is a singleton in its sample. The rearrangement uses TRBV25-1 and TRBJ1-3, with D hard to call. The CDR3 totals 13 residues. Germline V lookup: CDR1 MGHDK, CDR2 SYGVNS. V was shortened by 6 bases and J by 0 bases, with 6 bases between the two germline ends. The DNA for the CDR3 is TGTGCCAGCAGCAGAATCTCTGGAAACACCATATATTTT. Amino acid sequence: CASSRISGNTIYF.

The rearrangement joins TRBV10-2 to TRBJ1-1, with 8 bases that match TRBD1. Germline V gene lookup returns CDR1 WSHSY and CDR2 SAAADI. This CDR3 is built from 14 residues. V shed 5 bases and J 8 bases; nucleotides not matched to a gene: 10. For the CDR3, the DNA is TGCGCCAGCAGTCCCGGGACAGGTACTCCGGAAGCTTTCTTT. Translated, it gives CASSPGTGTPEAFF.

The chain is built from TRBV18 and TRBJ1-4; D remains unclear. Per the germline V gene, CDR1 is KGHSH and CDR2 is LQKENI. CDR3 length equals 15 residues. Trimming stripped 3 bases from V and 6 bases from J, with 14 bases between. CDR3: CASSPSRSRDEKLFF. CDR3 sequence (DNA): TGTGCCAGCTCACCTTCTAGGAGCCGCGATGAAAAACTGTTTTTT.

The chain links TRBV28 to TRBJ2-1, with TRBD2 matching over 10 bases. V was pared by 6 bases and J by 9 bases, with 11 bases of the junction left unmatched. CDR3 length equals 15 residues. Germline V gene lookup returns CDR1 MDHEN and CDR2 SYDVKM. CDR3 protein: CASRQSGGAAREQFF. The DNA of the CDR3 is TGTGCCAGCAGACAAAGCGGGGGGGCCGCTCGTGAGCAGTTCTTC. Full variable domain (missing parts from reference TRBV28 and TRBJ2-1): DVKVTQSSRYLVKRTGEKVFLECVQDMDHENMFWYRQDPGLGLRLIYFSYDVKMKEKGDIPEGYSVSREKKERFSLILESASTNQTSMYLCASRQSGGAAREQFFGPGTRLTVL.

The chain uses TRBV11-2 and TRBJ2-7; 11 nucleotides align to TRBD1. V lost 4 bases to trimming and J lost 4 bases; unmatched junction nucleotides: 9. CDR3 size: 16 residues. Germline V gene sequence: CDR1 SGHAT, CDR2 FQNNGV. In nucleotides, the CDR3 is TGTGCCAGCAGCTCCTCCACGGGGACAGGGGGATACGAGCAGTACTTC. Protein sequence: CASSSSTGTGGYEQYF. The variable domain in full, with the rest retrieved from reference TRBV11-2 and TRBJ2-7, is EAGVAQSPRYKIIEKRQSVAFWCNPISGHATLYWYQQILGQGPKLLIQFQNNGVVDDSQLPKDRFSAERLKGVDSTLKIQPAKLEDSAVYLCASSSSTGTGGYEQYFGPGTRLTVT.

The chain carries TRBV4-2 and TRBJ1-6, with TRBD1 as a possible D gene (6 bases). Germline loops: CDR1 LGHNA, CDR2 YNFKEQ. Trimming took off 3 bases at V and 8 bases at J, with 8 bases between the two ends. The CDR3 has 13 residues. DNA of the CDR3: TGTGCCAGCAGCCAGAACAGGGATTCACCCCTCCACTTT. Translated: CASSQNRDSPLHF.

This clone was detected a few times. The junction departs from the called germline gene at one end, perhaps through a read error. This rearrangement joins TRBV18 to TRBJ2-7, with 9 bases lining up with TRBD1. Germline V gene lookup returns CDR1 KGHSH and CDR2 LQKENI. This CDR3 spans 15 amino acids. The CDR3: CASSPQGALPYEQYF. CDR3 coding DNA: TGTGCCAGCTCGCCACAGGGGGCCCTCCCCTACGAGCAGTACTTC. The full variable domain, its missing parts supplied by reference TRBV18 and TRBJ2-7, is NAGVMQNPRHLVRRRGQEARLRCSPMKGHSHVYWYRQLPEEGLKFMVYLQKENIIDESGMPKERFSAEFPKEGPSILRIQQVVRGDSAAYFCASSPQGALPYEQYFGPGTRLTVT.

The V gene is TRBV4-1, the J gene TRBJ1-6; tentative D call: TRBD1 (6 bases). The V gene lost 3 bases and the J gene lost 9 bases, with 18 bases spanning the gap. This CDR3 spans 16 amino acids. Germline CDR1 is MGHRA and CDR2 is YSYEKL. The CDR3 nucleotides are TGCGCCAGCAGCCAGGGACCGGGACACGGTGGTTCACCCCTCCACTTT. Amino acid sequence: CASSQGPGHGGSPLHF.

CDR3 in amino acids: CASKGTGGAYEQYF. The CDR3 DNA reads TGCGCCAGCAAGGGGACAGGGGGTGCCTACGAGCAGTACTTC. This chain uses TRBV5-1 with TRBJ2-7, with 11 nucleotides matching TRBD1. Germline lookup yields CDR1 SGHRS and CDR2 YFSETQ. Trimming at V came to 6 bases and at J to 2 bases, leaving 4 bases not matched to a gene. CDR3 length: 14 residues. Full variable domain (remainder filled in from reference TRBV5-1 and TRBJ2-7): KAGVTQTPRYLIKTRGQQVTLSCSPISGHRSVSWYQQTPGQGLQFLFEYFSETQRNKGNFPGRFSGRQFSNSRSEMNVSTLELGDSALYLCASKGTGGAYEQYFGPGTRLTVT.

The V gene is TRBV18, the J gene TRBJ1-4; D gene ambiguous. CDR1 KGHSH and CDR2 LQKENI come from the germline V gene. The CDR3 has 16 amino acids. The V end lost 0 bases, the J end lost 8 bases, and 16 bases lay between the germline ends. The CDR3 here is CASSPPSQPAGEKLFF. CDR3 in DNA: TGTGCCAGCTCACCACCGTCGCAGCCCGCGGGGGAAAAACTGTTTTTT.

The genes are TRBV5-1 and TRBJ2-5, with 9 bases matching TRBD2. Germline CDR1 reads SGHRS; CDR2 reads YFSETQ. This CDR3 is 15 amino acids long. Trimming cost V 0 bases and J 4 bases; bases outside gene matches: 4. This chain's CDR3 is CASSLAAGGRETQYF. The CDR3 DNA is TGCGCCAGCAGCTTGGCTGCGGGGGGGCGAGAGACCCAGTACTTC.

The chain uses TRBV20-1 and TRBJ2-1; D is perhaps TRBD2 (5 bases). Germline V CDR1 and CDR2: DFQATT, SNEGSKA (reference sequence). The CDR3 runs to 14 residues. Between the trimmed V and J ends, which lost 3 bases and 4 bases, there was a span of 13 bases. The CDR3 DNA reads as TGCAGTGCTAGTGTGGGAGCACCTTACAATGAGCAGTTCTTC. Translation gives CSASVGAPYNEQFF.

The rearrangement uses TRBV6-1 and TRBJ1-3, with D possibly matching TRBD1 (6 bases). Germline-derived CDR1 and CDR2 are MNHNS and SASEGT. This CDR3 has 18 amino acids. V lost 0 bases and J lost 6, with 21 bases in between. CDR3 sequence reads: CASSEALLVLGGQNTIYF. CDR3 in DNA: TGTGCCAGCAGTGAAGCGCTTCTGGTGCTGGGGGGGCAAAACACCATATATTTT.

The CDR3, as DNA: TGTGCCAGCAGTCCCGCCGGGGGAGTGGGCAATCAGCCCCAGCATTTT. It yields the protein CASSPAGGVGNQPQHF. This chain joins TRBV28 and TRBJ1-5; tentatively, D is TRBD1 (5 bases). This CDR3 region has 16 residues. CDR1 MDHEN and CDR2 SYDVKM come from the germline V gene. The V gene lost 5 bases and the J gene lost 2 bases, with 16 bases spanning the gap.

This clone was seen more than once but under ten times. The DNA of the CDR3 is TGTGCCAGTAGGCGGGGCTCAAACTATGGCTACACCTTC. Residues: CASRRGSNYGYTF. V gene TRBV19 combines with J gene TRBJ1-2; D is possibly TRBD1 (5 bases). Germline V gene data show CDR1 as LNHDA and CDR2 as SQIVND (reference sequence). This CDR3 region has 13 residues. V was pared by 6 bases and J by 2 bases, with 10 bases between.

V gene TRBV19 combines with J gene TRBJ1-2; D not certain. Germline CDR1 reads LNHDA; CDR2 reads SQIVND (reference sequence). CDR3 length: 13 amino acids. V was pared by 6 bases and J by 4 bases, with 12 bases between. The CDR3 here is CASRKTVGYGYTF. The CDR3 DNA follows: TGTGCCAGTAGAAAAACAGTTGGCTATGGCTACACCTTC.

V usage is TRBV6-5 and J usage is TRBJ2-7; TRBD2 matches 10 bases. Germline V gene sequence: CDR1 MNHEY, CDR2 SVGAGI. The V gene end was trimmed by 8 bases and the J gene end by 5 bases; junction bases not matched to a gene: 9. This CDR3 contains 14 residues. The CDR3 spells CASVKRGGGHEQYF. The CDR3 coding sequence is TGTGCCAGCGTAAAGCGGGGGGGCGGCCACGAGCAGTACTTC.

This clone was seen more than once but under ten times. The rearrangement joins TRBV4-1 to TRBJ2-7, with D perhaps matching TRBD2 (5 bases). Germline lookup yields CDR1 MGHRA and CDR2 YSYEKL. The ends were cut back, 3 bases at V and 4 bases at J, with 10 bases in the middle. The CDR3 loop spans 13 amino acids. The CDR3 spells CASSQDLAYEQYF. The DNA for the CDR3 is TGCGCCAGCAGCCAGGATCTAGCTTACGAGCAGTACTTC.

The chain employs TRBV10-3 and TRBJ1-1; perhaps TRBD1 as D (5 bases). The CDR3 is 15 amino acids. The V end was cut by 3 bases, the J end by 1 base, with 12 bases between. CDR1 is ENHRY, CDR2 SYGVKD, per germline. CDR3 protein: CAISENPGENTEAFF. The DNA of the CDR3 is TGTGCCATCAGTGAAAACCCGGGGGAGAACACTGAAGCTTTCTTT.

This chain's CDR3 is CASSPTGTTNEKLFF. The CDR3 nucleotides are TGTGCCAGCAGTCCAACAGGGACAACTAATGAAAAACTGTTTTTT. The rearrangement joins TRBV28 to TRBJ1-4, with D maybe TRBD1 (6 bases). Germline V lookup: CDR1 MDHEN, CDR2 SYDVKM. Trimming shortened V by 5 bases and J by 0 bases, and 10 bases separated the two germline ends. There are 15 residues in the CDR3.

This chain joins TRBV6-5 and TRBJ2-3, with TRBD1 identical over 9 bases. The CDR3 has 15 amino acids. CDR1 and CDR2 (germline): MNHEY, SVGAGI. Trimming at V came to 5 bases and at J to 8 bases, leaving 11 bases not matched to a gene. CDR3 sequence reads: CASSPPGQGIGTQYF. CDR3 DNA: TGTGCCAGCAGTCCTCCGGGACAGGGTATCGGTACGCAGTATTTT.

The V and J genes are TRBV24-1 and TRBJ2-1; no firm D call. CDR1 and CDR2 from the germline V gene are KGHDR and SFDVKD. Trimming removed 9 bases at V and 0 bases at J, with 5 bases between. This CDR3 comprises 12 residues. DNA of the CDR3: TGTGCCACCTCGGTCTCCTACAATGAGCAGTTCTTC. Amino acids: CATSVSYNEQFF.

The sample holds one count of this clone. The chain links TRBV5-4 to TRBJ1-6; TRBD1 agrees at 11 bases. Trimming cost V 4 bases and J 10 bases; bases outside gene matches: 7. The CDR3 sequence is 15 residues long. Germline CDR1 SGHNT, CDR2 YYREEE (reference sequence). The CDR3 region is CASSRYGTGGSPLHF. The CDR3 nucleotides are TGTGCCAGCAGCCGTTACGGGACAGGGGGGTCACCCCTCCACTTT.

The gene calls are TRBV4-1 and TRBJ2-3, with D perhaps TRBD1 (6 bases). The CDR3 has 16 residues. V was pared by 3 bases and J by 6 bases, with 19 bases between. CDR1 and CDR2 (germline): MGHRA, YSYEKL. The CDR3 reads CASSQPSGVRGDTQYF. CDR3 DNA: TGCGCCAGCAGCCAGCCCTCAGGGGTCCGAGGGGATACGCAGTATTTT.

CDR3 bases: TGTGCCAGCAGCTTAGTAGCGGGGGCCCCAGATACGCAGTATTTT. Protein: CASSLVAGAPDTQYF. This chain links TRBV11-2 with TRBJ2-3; 9 bases match TRBD2. From germline, CDR1 is SGHAT and CDR2 FQNNGV. The junction had 3 bases not matched to a gene; V was cut back by 1 base and J by 4 bases. CDR3 size: 15 residues.

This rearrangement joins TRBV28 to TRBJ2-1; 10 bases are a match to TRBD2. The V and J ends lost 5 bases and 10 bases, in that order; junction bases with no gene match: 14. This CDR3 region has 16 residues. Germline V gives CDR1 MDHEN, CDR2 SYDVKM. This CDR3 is CASSPPGLATSKEQFF. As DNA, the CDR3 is TGTGCCAGCAGTCCGCCGGGACTAGCGACGTCGAAGGAGCAGTTCTTC.

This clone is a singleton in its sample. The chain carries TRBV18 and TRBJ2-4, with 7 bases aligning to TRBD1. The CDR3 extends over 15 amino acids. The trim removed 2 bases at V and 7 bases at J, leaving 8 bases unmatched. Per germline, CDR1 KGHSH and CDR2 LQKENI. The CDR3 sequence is CASSPYTGASNIQYF. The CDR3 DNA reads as TGTGCCAGCTCACCATACACAGGGGCATCCAACATTCAGTACTTC.

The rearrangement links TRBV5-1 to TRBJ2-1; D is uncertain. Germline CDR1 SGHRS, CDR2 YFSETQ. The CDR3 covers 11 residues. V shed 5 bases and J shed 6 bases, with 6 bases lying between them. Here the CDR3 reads CASSRANEQFF. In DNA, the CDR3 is TGCGCCAGCAGTAGAGCCAATGAGCAGTTCTTC.

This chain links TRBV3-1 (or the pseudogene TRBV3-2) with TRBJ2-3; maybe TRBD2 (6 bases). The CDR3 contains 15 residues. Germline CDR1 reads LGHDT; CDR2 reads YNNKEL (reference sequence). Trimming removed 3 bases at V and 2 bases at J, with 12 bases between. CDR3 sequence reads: CASSQRLGTTDTQYF. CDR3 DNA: TGTGCCAGCAGCCAGCGACTAGGTACCACAGATACGCAGTATTTT.